One and the same sample provided the 25 T cell receptor beta chains below, sequenced in a study of technical replicates of blood from a handful of donors. The protocol was immunoSEQ multiplex PCR, while the TCRdb copy is restricted to in-frame clones and leaves out a portion. The sample carries some 63,000 clones, approximately 87% recorded once. The sample consisted of PBMCs. The origin of the receptors is a human donor in good health. Some clones in this sample may be carry-over from other donors' samples.

The chain recombines TRBV5-6 with TRBJ1-4; D unresolved. V was clipped by 1 base and J by 4 bases, with 11 bases between them. From germline, CDR1 is SGHDT and CDR2 YYEEEE. This CDR3 has 15 amino acids. The chain's CDR3 is CASSLLSGFNEKLFF. CDR3 nucleotides: TGTGCCAGCAGCTTGTTATCCGGGTTTAATGAAAAACTGTTTTTT.

The genes are TRBV10-3 and TRBJ1-3, with D uncertain. V was clipped by 0 bases and J by 0 bases, with 3 bases between them. There are 14 residues in the CDR3. Looked up from germline, CDR1 is ENHRY and CDR2 is SYGVKD. CDR3: CAISESSSGNTIYF. The DNA for the CDR3 is TGTGCCATCAGTGAGTCGAGCTCTGGAAACACCATATATTTT.

The chain has TRBV18 and TRBJ1-4; TRBD1 matches at 8 bases. Germline V gene sequence: CDR1 KGHSH, CDR2 LQKENI. Germline trimming cut 6 bases from V and 8 bases from J; bases unmatched to any gene: 11. The CDR3 runs to 15 residues. The CDR3 coding sequence is TGTGCCAGCTCCCTCGGACAGGGCGGAAAGGAAAAACTGTTTTTT. Translated: CASSLGQGGKEKLFF.

There are a few counts of this clone. The chain has TRBV15 and TRBJ1-1; TRBD1 agrees at 9 bases. Germline CDR1 reads LNHNV; CDR2 reads YYDKDF (reference sequence). The CDR3 covers 14 residues. Unmatched junction bases numbered 5, after V lost 3 bases and J lost 6 bases. The CDR3: CATSRDRGWAEAFF. CDR3 sequence (DNA): TGTGCCACCAGCAGGGACAGGGGTTGGGCTGAAGCTTTCTTT.

The chain carries TRBV4-2 and TRBJ2-2, with 8 bases aligning to TRBD1. The V gene's germline CDR1 is LGHNA and CDR2 YNFKEQ. Trimming cost V 0 bases and J 6 bases; bases outside gene matches: 3. CDR3 size: 15 residues. CDR3: CASSQEMGQAGELFF. CDR3 in DNA: TGTGCCAGCAGCCAAGAAATGGGACAGGCCGGGGAGCTGTTTTTT.

V is TRBV7-2 and J is TRBJ2-3; 7 nucleotides line up with TRBD2. With 4 bases clipped from V and 3 bases from J, the junction kept 4 bases outside the gene matches. The CDR3 runs to 14 residues. The germline CDR1 and CDR2 sequences are SGHTA and FQGNSA. Written as DNA, the CDR3 is TGTGCCAGCAGCTATAGCGGGTTGACAGATACGCAGTATTTT. Translated, it gives CASSYSGLTDTQYF.

The chain carries TRBV19 and TRBJ1-1; 7 bases fit TRBD1. Germline CDR1 LNHDA, CDR2 SQIVND (reference sequence). After removal of 3 bases from V and 4 bases from J, the junction contained 2 bases not matched to a gene. The CDR3 contains 13 residues. The CDR3 spells CASSMTGSTEAFF. CDR3 bases: TGTGCCAGTAGTATGACAGGGTCCACTGAAGCTTTCTTT. The full variable domain, rest sourced from reference TRBV19 and TRBJ1-1, is DGGITQSPKYLFRKEGQNVTLSCEQNLNHDAMYWYRQDPGQGLRLIYYSQIVNDFQKGDIAEGYSVSREKKESFPLTVTSAQKNPTAFYLCASSMTGSTEAFFGQGTRLTVV.

The chain links TRBV11-2 to TRBJ1-6; weak D call: TRBD1 (6 bases). Per the germline V gene, CDR1 is SGHAT and CDR2 is FQNNGV. The CDR3 consists of 13 residues. V lost 4 bases, J lost 13 bases, and 14 bases lay in between. Here the CDR3 reads CASSSLQGDPLHF. The CDR3 coding sequence is TGTGCCAGCAGCTCATTACAGGGAGATCCCCTCCACTTT.

The V gene is TRBV10-3, the J gene TRBJ2-2; 8 bases fit TRBD1. CDR3 length equals 16 residues. J lost 6 bases, V lost 7 bases, and 13 bases had no gene match. Germline V lookup: CDR1 ENHRY, CDR2 SYGVKD. The CDR3 reads CAINGGDRGGPGELFF. CDR3 nucleotide sequence: TGTGCCATCAACGGGGGAGACAGGGGAGGTCCCGGGGAGCTGTTTTTT.

This chain connects TRBV7-2 to TRBJ1-6, with a weak D call TRBD1 (6 bases). Germline loops: CDR1 SGHTA, CDR2 FQGNSA. V gave up 5 bases and J gave up 0 bases, with 14 bases separating them. The CDR3 is 17 amino acids. Here the CDR3 reads CASSKGDLSSYNSPLHF. CDR3 sequence (DNA): TGTGCCAGCAGCAAGGGGGACCTGAGCTCCTATAATTCACCCCTCCACTTT.

The J gene is TRBJ1-1, the V gene TRBV6-1; D gene uncertain. This CDR3 region has 13 residues. Germline V CDR1 and CDR2: MNHNS, SASEGT. V lost 3 bases, J lost 2 bases, and 7 bases lay in between. CDR3 DNA sequence: TGTGCCAGCAGTGACCAGTTAAACACTGAAGCTTTCTTT. Protein sequence: CASSDQLNTEAFF.

The table lists this clone with a count of one. This rearrangement joins TRBV29-1 to TRBJ1-1; a weak D match, TRBD1 (6 bases). V was shortened by 6 bases and J by 7 bases, with 27 bases between the two germline ends. Germline assignment: CDR1 SQVTM and CDR2 ANQGSEA. The CDR3 consists of 16 residues. CDR3 protein: CSVAPATGSRRDEAFF. CDR3 nucleotide sequence: TGCAGCGTCGCTCCTGCCACAGGGTCCCGGCGTGATGAAGCTTTCTTT.

The genes are TRBV29-1 and TRBJ1-2, with TRBD1 matching 7 bases. This CDR3 contains 13 residues. Germline V gives CDR1 SQVTM, CDR2 ANQGSEA. V was pared by 3 bases and J by 7 bases, with 8 bases of the junction left unmatched. The chain's CDR3 is CSVDPGTVGGYTF. The CDR3, as DNA: TGCAGCGTTGATCCGGGGACAGTCGGTGGCTACACCTTC.

The rearrangement joins TRBV19 to TRBJ1-1, with 8 bases aligning to TRBD1. After removal of 5 bases from V and 6 bases from J, the junction contained 26 bases not matched to a gene. The CDR3 is 20 residues long. Germline lookup yields CDR1 LNHDA and CDR2 SQIVND (reference sequence). The CDR3 bases are TGTGCCAGTAGTGAAATAAGTGAGAACAGGGGGTTTGGGTTTTTCCCTGAAGCTTTCTTT. It encodes CASSEISENRGFGFFPEAFF.

The gene calls are TRBV5-6 and TRBJ2-1; D may be TRBD1 (6 bases). This CDR3 is built from 16 residues. Germline lookup yields CDR1 SGHDT and CDR2 YYEEEE. V was clipped by 4 bases and J by 0 bases, with 14 bases between them. CDR3 in amino acids: CASSPSWGLSYNEQFF. The CDR3 DNA sequence: TGTGCCAGCAGCCCCTCCTGGGGGCTCTCCTACAATGAGCAGTTCTTC.

V usage is TRBV5-6 and J usage is TRBJ2-5; 7 nucleotides agree with TRBD1. The V and J ends lost 0 bases and 7 bases, in that order; junction bases with no gene match: 6. The CDR3 covers 14 residues. Germline lookup yields CDR1 SGHDT and CDR2 YYEEEE. CDR3 residues: CASSLGQGPGTQYF. In DNA, the CDR3 is TGTGCCAGCAGCTTGGGACAGGGCCCTGGGACCCAGTACTTC. Looking up the rest from reference TRBV5-6 and TRBJ2-5 gives the full variable domain: DAGVTQSPTHLIKTRGQQVTLRCSPKSGHDTVSWYQQALGQGPQFIFQYYEEEERQRGNFPDRFSGHQFPNYSSELNVNALLLGDSALYLCASSLGQGPGTQYFGPGTRLLVL.

The chain uses TRBV6-5 and TRBJ2-5, with D maybe TRBD1 (6 bases). V lost 6 bases and J 5 bases, leaving 16 bases between the germline ends. This CDR3 has 14 amino acids. Per the germline V gene, CDR1 is MNHEY and CDR2 is SVGAGI. CDR3 sequence reads: CASRKTGGGETQYF. DNA for the CDR3: TGTGCCAGCAGGAAGACAGGTGGCGGGGAGACCCAGTACTTC.

This chain connects TRBV12-5 to TRBJ2-5, with TRBD2 matching 8 bases. Germline CDR1 and CDR2: LGHNT and FRNRAP. Losses at the gene ends were 1 base for V and 2 bases for J; bases not matched to a gene: 6. The CDR3 is 16 residues long. CDR3 sequence: CASGLGQLAVQETQYF. The CDR3 coding sequence is TGTGCTAGTGGTTTGGGCCAACTAGCGGTACAAGAGACCCAGTACTTC.

The J gene is TRBJ1-2, the V gene TRBV19; D gene ambiguous. The length of the CDR3 is 12 residues. Germline CDR1 is LNHDA and CDR2 is SQIVND (reference sequence). V gave up 5 bases and J gave up 4 bases, with 8 bases separating them. CDR3 sequence (DNA): TGTGCCAGTAGTCGCACACCCTATGGCTACACCTTC. It encodes CASSRTPYGYTF.

V is TRBV7-3 and J is TRBJ2-1, with D possibly TRBD2 on 6 matching bases. V lost 5 bases, J lost 6 bases, and 14 bases lay in between. Looked up from germline, CDR1 is SGHTA and CDR2 is FQGTGA. CDR3 length: 14 residues. DNA of the CDR3: TGTGCCAGCAGCCTTGGCGGGACCTCCAATGAGCAGTTCTTC. It yields the protein CASSLGGTSNEQFF.

The J gene is TRBJ2-5, the V gene TRBV19; 9 bases match TRBD2. CDR1 is LNHDA, CDR2 SQIVND, per germline (reference sequence). This CDR3 has 15 residues. J was trimmed by 5 bases and V by 3 bases; bases with no gene match: 7. The CDR3 is CASSISSGGSETQYF. The CDR3 nucleotides read TGTGCCAGTAGTATCTCAAGCGGGGGGTCTGAGACCCAGTACTTC.

The J gene is TRBJ1-6, the V gene TRBV9; tentative D call: TRBD1 (5 bases). V lost 0 bases, J lost 7 bases, and 11 bases lay in between. Germline V gene sequence: CDR1 SGDLS, CDR2 YYNGEE. The CDR3 has 15 residues. CDR3 region: CASSVEARVNSPLHF. CDR3 in DNA: TGTGCCAGCAGCGTAGAGGCCAGGGTCAATTCACCCCTCCACTTT.

The chain uses TRBV10-1 and TRBJ2-6; no clear D gene. CDR3 length equals 16 residues. Trimming cost V 6 bases and J 0 bases, with 12 bases left between them. Germline V gene lookup returns CDR1 WNHNN and CDR2 SYGVQD (reference sequence). The CDR3 sequence: CASRLRLFSGANVLTF. CDR3 nucleotides: TGCGCCAGCAGACTAAGACTGTTCTCTGGGGCCAACGTCCTGACTTTC.

V gene TRBV5-1 combines with J gene TRBJ1-5, with TRBD1 as a possible D gene (6 bases). V shed 0 bases and J shed 7 bases, with 14 bases lying between them. In germline, CDR1 is SGHRS, CDR2 YFSETQ. This CDR3 has 15 amino acids. The CDR3 region has the DNA TGCGCCAGCAGCTTGGCCGGGGGGCCAGAACAGCCCCAGCATTTT. It translates to CASSLAGGPEQPQHF.

V is TRBV7-6 and J is TRBJ1-2; 9 bases match TRBD1. This CDR3 spans 17 amino acids. Looked up from germline, CDR1 is SGHVS and CDR2 is FNYEAQ. J was trimmed by 6 bases and V by 0 bases; bases with no gene match: 11. The CDR3 protein is CASSLAYRGRGRNGYTF. CDR3 DNA: TGTGCCAGCAGCTTAGCGTACAGGGGGCGAGGGAGGAATGGCTACACCTTC.